These T cell receptor beta chains were read from a single sample in a study of cytomegalovirus exposure and HLA in healthy donors. TCRdb's table, derived via immunoSEQ multiplex PCR, lists solely in-frame clones and lacks some. The sample has 200,000 to 250,000 clones, around 80% seen once. Sequencing was carried out using PBMCs. These receptor sequences come from a man younger than 45 in good health and CMV-seronegative. CDR3s include the opening cysteine and the closing phenylalanine or tryptophan. Each record gives: J gene, clone size, D gene, V gene, CDR3 protein, CDR3 DNA. The D gene is left open where the match is weak. Expanded clones are given a class, and other clones once, few, many or no size at all.

J: TRBJ1-1
size: NA
D: TRBD1
V: TRBV7-2
CDR3: CASSLRTGQKSAFF
DNA: TGTGCCAGCAGCTTACGGACAGGGCAGAAATCTGCTTTCTTT

J: TRBJ1-5
size: few
D: NA
V: TRBV6-1
CDR3: CASSEIRGGSQPQHF
DNA: TGTGCCAGCAGTGAGATCAGGGGTGGGAGTCAGCCCCAGCATTTT

J: TRBJ1-2
size: NA
D: NA
V: TRBV5-1
CDR3: CASSIGAGGRGYGYTF
DNA: TGCGCCAGCAGCATAGGCGCCGGGGGGAGAGGATATGGCTACACCTTC

J: TRBJ2-2
size: NA
D: TRBD1
V: TRBV2
CDR3: CASSPNPGQGSNTGELFF
DNA: TGTGCCAGCAGTCCCAATCCGGGACAGGGGTCAAACACCGGGGAGCTGTTTTTT

J: TRBJ2-5
size: NA
D: NA
V: TRBV7-9
CDR3: CASSSYGGETQYF
DNA: TGTGCCAGCAGCTCGTACGGGGGAGAGACCCAGTACTTC

J: TRBJ1-5
size: NA
D: NA
V: TRBV18
CDR3: CASSPPQAANQPQHF
DNA: TGTGCCAGCTCACCACCGCAGGCAGCCAATCAGCCCCAGCATTTT

J: TRBJ1-2
size: NA
D: TRBD1
V: TRBV7-3
CDR3: CASSSNPGQGLGYTF
DNA: TGTGCCAGCAGCTCAAACCCGGGACAGGGGCTTGGCTACACCTTC

J: TRBJ1-4
size: NA
D: NA
V: TRBV28
CDR3: CASSFLQKNNEKLFF
DNA: TGTGCCAGCAGTTTCTTACAGAAAAATAATGAAAAACTGTTTTTT

J: TRBJ2-7
size: few
D: TRBD1
V: TRBV6-5
CDR3: CASSYRDRDYEQYF
DNA: TGTGCCAGCAGTTATCGGGACAGGGACTACGAGCAGTACTTC

J: TRBJ2-3
size: NA
D: TRBD2
V: TRBV5-4
CDR3: CASSLLGLAGYTDTQYF
DNA: TGTGCCAGCAGCTTGCTCGGACTAGCGGGTTACACAGATACGCAGTATTTT

J: TRBJ2-7
size: once
D: NA
V: TRBV27
CDR3: CASSLTPTGSYEQYF
DNA: TGTGCCAGCAGTTTGACCCCTACAGGGTCCTACGAGCAGTACTTC

J: TRBJ2-7
size: NA
D: TRBD1
V: TRBV19
CDR3: CASSARQGYEQYF
DNA: TGTGCCAGTAGTGCCCGACAGGGGTACGAGCAGTACTTC

J: TRBJ1-6
size: NA
D: NA
V: TRBV7-9
CDR3: CASSPSGGYSSYNSPLHF
DNA: TGTGCCAGCAGCCCATCGGGGGGCTACAGCTCCTATAATTCACCCCTCCACTTT

J: TRBJ2-1
size: NA
D: NA
V: TRBV4-2
CDR3: CASSQGGGTNNNEQFF
DNA: TGTGCCAGCAGCCAAGGAGGAGGAACTAACAACAATGAGCAGTTCTTC

J: TRBJ2-5
size: NA
D: TRBD2
V: TRBV28
CDR3: CASSHTSGGAETQYF
DNA: TGTGCCAGCAGTCACACTAGCGGGGGGGCAGAGACCCAGTACTTC

J: TRBJ2-1
size: few
D: TRBD2
V: TRBV9
CDR3: CASSPRLAYNEQFF
DNA: TGTGCCAGCAGCCCTCGACTAGCTTACAATGAGCAGTTCTTC

J: TRBJ2-2
size: once
D: NA
V: TRBV29-1
CDR3: CSVRENTGELFF
DNA: TGCAGCGTACGGGAGAACACCGGGGAGCTGTTTTTT

J: TRBJ2-7
size: NA
D: TRBD2
V: TRBV11-2
CDR3: CASRPVGGSSYEQYF
DNA: TGTGCCAGCAGGCCGGTGGGCGGGAGCTCCTACGAGCAGTACTTC

J: TRBJ2-2
size: NA
D: NA
V: TRBV4-3
CDR3: CASSQEGEGHTGELFF
DNA: TGCGCCAGCAGCCAAGAGGGTGAGGGCCACACCGGGGAGCTGTTTTTT

J: TRBJ2-7
size: once
D: TRBD1
V: TRBV19
CDR3: CASSRQGTYEQYF
DNA: TGTGCCAGTTCCCGACAGGGGACCTACGAGCAGTACTTC

J: TRBJ1-5
size: NA
D: TRBD1
V: TRBV29-1
CDR3: CSVMDRGNQPQHF
DNA: TGCAGCGTAATGGACAGGGGCAATCAGCCCCAGCATTTT

J: TRBJ1-1
size: NA
D: NA
V: TRBV5-1
CDR3: CASSLGAGGRNTEAFF
DNA: TGCGCCAGCAGCTTGGGGGCGGGGGGCAGGAACACTGAAGCTTTCTTT

J: TRBJ2-7
size: once
D: TRBD1
V: TRBV2
CDR3: CASRAGTGLFEQYF
DNA: TGTGCCAGCAGGGCCGGGACAGGGCTTTTCGAGCAGTACTTC

J: TRBJ2-7
size: NA
D: NA
V: TRBV5-4
CDR3: CASQLGRETYEQYF
DNA: TGTGCCAGCCAACTAGGAAGGGAAACCTACGAGCAGTACTTC

J: TRBJ1-2
size: NA
D: NA
V: TRBV2
CDR3: CASSVVANYGYTF
DNA: TGTGCCAGCAGTGTAGTCGCTAACTATGGCTACACCTTC

J: TRBJ2-5
size: NA
D: TRBD1
V: TRBV5-1
CDR3: CASRGGPQETQYF
DNA: TGCGCTTCCAGAGGGGGCCCCCAAGAGACCCAGTACTTC

J: TRBJ2-7
size: NA
D: NA
V: TRBV10-3
CDR3: CAIRDRNSYEQYF
DNA: TGTGCCATCAGGGACAGAAACTCCTACGAGCAGTACTTC

J: TRBJ1-5
size: NA
D: NA
V: TRBV11-2
CDR3: CASSLNSYDESQHF
DNA: TGTGCCAGCAGCTTAAACTCTTACGATGAGTCCCAGCATTTT

J: TRBJ1-5
size: NA
D: NA
V: TRBV28
CDR3: CASSLLGGNQPQHF
DNA: TGTGCCAGCAGTTTATTAGGGGGCAATCAGCCCCAGCATTTT

J: TRBJ1-3
size: NA
D: TRBD1
V: TRBV6-1
CDR3: CASRDRGRGGNTIYF
DNA: TGTGCCAGCAGAGACAGGGGAAGGGGTGGAAACACCATATATTTT

J: TRBJ2-1
size: NA
D: TRBD1
V: TRBV7-8
CDR3: CASSENRGPPYNEQFF
DNA: TGTGCCAGCAGCGAAAACAGGGGGCCGCCGTACAATGAGCAGTTCTTC

J: TRBJ1-4
size: NA
D: NA
V: TRBV27
CDR3: CASSRTVNEKLFF
DNA: TGTGCCAGCAGCCGGACAGTTAATGAAAAACTGTTTTTT

J: TRBJ1-2
size: NA
D: TRBD1
V: TRBV4-3
CDR3: CASSQGQGAGYTF
DNA: TGCGCCAGCAGTCAAGGACAGGGAGCTGGCTACACCTTC

J: TRBJ1-2
size: NA
D: NA
V: TRBV6-4
CDR3: CASMETYGYTF
DNA: TGTGCCAGCATGGAGACCTATGGCTACACCTTC

J: TRBJ1-2
size: few
D: NA
V: TRBV19
CDR3: CAFKTVGLGGYTF
DNA: TGTGCCTTTAAGACCGTGGGCCTTGGTGGCTACACCTTC

J: TRBJ2-5
size: once
D: NA
V: TRBV5-6
CDR3: CASSFGYQETQYF
DNA: TGTGCCAGCAGCTTCGGGTACCAAGAGACCCAGTACTTC

J: TRBJ1-1
size: few
D: NA
V: TRBV4-1
CDR3: CASSQDVQGYTEAFF
DNA: TGCGCCAGCAGCCAAGATGTGCAGGGATACACTGAAGCTTTCTTT

J: TRBJ2-6
size: NA
D: TRBD1
V: TRBV5-1
CDR3: CASSEGAYSGASVLTF
DNA: TGCGCCAGCAGTGAGGGGGCGTACTCTGGGGCCAGCGTCCTGACTTTC

J: TRBJ2-5
size: NA
D: TRBD2
V: TRBV5-1
CDR3: CASSLMGREGTQYF
DNA: TGCGCCAGCAGCTTGATGGGCCGGGAGGGGACCCAGTACTTC

J: TRBJ2-3
size: NA
D: NA
V: TRBV4-3
CDR3: CASSQEGGLSTDTQYF
DNA: TGCGCCAGCAGCCAAGAGGGCGGGCTCAGCACAGATACGCAGTATTTT

J: TRBJ1-3
size: NA
D: TRBD1
V: TRBV9
CDR3: CASSSTGQGNTIYF
DNA: TGTGCCAGCAGCTCGACCGGACAGGGGAACACCATATATTTT